The next 31 T cell receptor beta chains were all read from a single sample in a study of PD-1 blockade in classical Hodgkin lymphoma. TCRdb keeps only in-frame clones here, not all; method: immunoSEQ multiplex PCR. The table shows around 23,000 clones, with about 83% occurring only once. Every one of the patients relapsed after autologous stem cell transplantation (brentuximab vedotin exposure was variable). Out of thawed PBMCs, magnetic negative selection purified CD4+ T cells. The input for sequencing was CD4+ T cells from blood, taken at baseline. The receptors shown here come from a human donor with classical Hodgkin lymphoma.

This chain links TRBV6-6 with TRBJ1-5; D not certain. V lost 2 bases to trimming and J lost 1 base, with 6 bases between them. From germline, CDR1 is MNHNY and CDR2 SVGAGI (reference sequence). The CDR3 is 14 residues long. The CDR3 region has the DNA TGTGCCAGCAGTTACAGTCAGAGCAATCAGCCCCAGCATTTT. Amino acid sequence: CASSYSQSNQPQHF.

The chain combines TRBV30 with TRBJ1-5; a weak D match, TRBD1 (6 bases). Per the germline V gene, CDR1 is GTSNPN and CDR2 is SVGIG (reference sequence). The length of the CDR3 is 16 residues. V was pared by 3 bases and J by 0 bases, with 15 bases between. CDR3 loop: CAWRGWGHHSNQPQHF. CDR3 in DNA: TGTGCCTGGAGGGGTTGGGGACACCATAGCAATCAGCCCCAGCATTTT.

The chain uses TRBV5-6 and TRBJ2-5; D gene unclear. The CDR3 spans 11 residues. The V end was cut by 3 bases, the J end by 2 bases, with 2 bases between. Germline V lookup: CDR1 SGHDT, CDR2 YYEEEE. CDR3 protein: CASSSQETQYF. CDR3 nucleotide sequence: TGTGCCAGCAGCTCGCAAGAGACCCAGTACTTC.

The CDR3 DNA sequence: TGTGCCAGCAGTTTATGGGCCCGAAGGTCAGAGACCCAGTACTTC. It specifies CASSLWARRSETQYF. The rearrangement uses TRBV28 and TRBJ2-5; no definite D call. The CDR3 loop spans 15 amino acids. Looked up from germline, CDR1 is MDHEN and CDR2 is SYDVKM. Trimming shortened V by 0 bases and J by 4 bases, and 12 bases separated the two germline ends. The full variable domain, its missing parts supplied by reference TRBV28 and TRBJ2-5, is DVKVTQSSRYLVKRTGEKVFLECVQDMDHENMFWYRQDPGLGLRLIYFSYDVKMKEKGDIPEGYSVSREKKERFSLILESASTNQTSMYLCASSLWARRSETQYFGPGTRLLVL.

The chain carries TRBV19 and TRBJ1-5, with a weak D call TRBD1 (5 bases). The CDR3 sequence is 16 residues long. Trimming took 5 bases from V and 6 from J, leaving 20 bases between them. Looked up from germline, CDR1 is LNHDA and CDR2 is SQIVND (reference sequence). The CDR3 region has the DNA TGTGCCAGTAGTCCTTCACTCGGCGGGGCCCTTCAGCCCCAGCATTTT. Translated, it gives CASSPSLGGALQPQHF.

CDR3 region: CASRGVANTGELFF. The DNA for the CDR3 is TGTGCCAGCAGAGGGGTCGCGAACACCGGGGAGCTGTTTTTT. The chain uses TRBV2 and TRBJ2-2, with D maybe TRBD1 (5 bases). Germline assignment: CDR1 SNHLY and CDR2 FYNNEI. The V gene lost 6 bases and the J gene lost 0 bases, with 8 bases spanning the gap. This CDR3 spans 14 amino acids.

V is TRBV7-2 and J is TRBJ1-2; no clear D gene. The V and J ends lost 1 base and 5 bases respectively, with 8 bases between them. The CDR3 has 13 amino acids. CDR1 is SGHTA, CDR2 FQGNSA, per germline. For the CDR3, the DNA is TGTGCCAGCAGCTTAGAGGCCGAGTATGGCTACACCTTC. This translates into CASSLEAEYGYTF.

A single count supports this clone. The chain has TRBV19 and TRBJ2-3; D gene uncertain. The CDR3 has 14 residues. V was clipped by 3 bases and J by 4 bases, with 11 bases between them. CDR1 is LNHDA, CDR2 SQIVND, per germline (reference sequence). CDR3 sequence (DNA): TGTGCCAGTAGTATTGAGCCAGCCTCAGATACGCAGTATTTT. Translated, it gives CASSIEPASDTQYF.

The chain uses TRBV19 and TRBJ1-2; a possible D gene is TRBD1 (6 bases). Trimming took off 5 bases at V and 8 bases at J, with 18 bases between the two ends. This CDR3 contains 14 residues. CDR1 is LNHDA and CDR2 is SQIVND in the germline V gene (reference sequence). CDR3: CASSPTGGQSGYTF. DNA of the CDR3: TGTGCCAGTAGTCCCACGGGCGGACAGAGCGGCTACACCTTC.

The chain combines TRBV30 with TRBJ2-3, with 10 bases matching TRBD2. J was trimmed by 3 bases and V by 0 bases; bases with no gene match: 3. The CDR3 spans 15 residues. Per germline, CDR1 GTSNPN and CDR2 SVGIG (reference sequence). The CDR3 DNA sequence: TGTGCCTGGAGTGTAGCGGGGGGGTGGACAGATACGCAGTATTTT. As protein: CAWSVAGGWTDTQYF.

The sample holds one count of this clone. This sequence joins TRBV19 and TRBJ1-1; D perhaps matches TRBD1 (5 bases). There are 15 residues in the CDR3. Per the germline V gene, CDR1 is LNHDA and CDR2 is SQIVND (reference sequence). V was pared by 4 bases and J by 2 bases, with 14 bases between. This chain's CDR3 is CASSSKGRVNTEAFF. The CDR3 DNA follows: TGTGCCAGTAGTAGTAAGGGACGGGTTAACACTGAAGCTTTCTTT.

The V call is TRBV18, the J call TRBJ1-4; TRBD1 agrees at 9 bases. Losses at the gene ends were 6 bases for V and 8 bases for J; bases not matched to a gene: 7. The CDR3 runs 14 residues. The germline CDR1 and CDR2 sequences are KGHSH and LQKENI. In DNA, the CDR3 is TGTGCCAGCTCTCCGGGACAGGGTGGAGAAAAACTGTTTTTT. It specifies CASSPGQGGEKLFF.

V and J are TRBV16 and TRBJ2-1; TRBD1 aligns across 8 bases. The germline V gene encodes CDR1 KGHSY and CDR2 FQNENV. CDR3 length: 16 amino acids. V shed 0 bases and J 6 bases; nucleotides not matched to a gene: 7. The CDR3 region is CASSQSQQGAGNEQFF. CDR3 bases: TGTGCCAGCAGCCAATCCCAGCAGGGGGCTGGCAATGAGCAGTTCTTC.

Turning to this clone: The junction does not match germline at one end; this may be a read error. The chain couples TRBV6-5 to TRBJ1-4, with D unresolved. This CDR3 contains 14 residues. Germline V gene lookup returns CDR1 MNHEY and CDR2 SVGAGI. The CDR3, as DNA: TGTGCCAGCACCCCGGGCAGATCTAATGATAAACTGTTTTTT. It translates to CASTPGRSNDKLFF.

The chain carries TRBV7-2 and TRBJ2-5; 8 bases match TRBD2. Germline CDR1 reads SGHTA; CDR2 reads FQGNSA. The CDR3 loop spans 14 amino acids. Trimming at V came to 5 bases and at J to 4 bases, leaving 6 bases not matched to a gene. This CDR3 reads CASSPRGGPETQYF. CDR3 in DNA: TGTGCCAGCAGCCCCCGCGGGGGGCCAGAGACCCAGTACTTC.

This chain connects TRBV4-3 to TRBJ1-2; D may be TRBD1 (6 bases). V was cut by 1 base and J by 4 bases, with 22 bases left in between. CDR1 is LGHNA, CDR2 YSLEER, per germline. The CDR3 extends over 18 amino acids. The CDR3 reads CASSQVEGGGAYGYGYTF. The CDR3 DNA reads TGCGCCAGCAGCCAAGTAGAGGGGGGGGGCGCATATGGCTATGGCTACACCTTC.

The rearrangement joins TRBV7-2 to TRBJ1-2, with 8 nucleotides matching TRBD1. This CDR3 has 15 residues. Germline V gene sequence: CDR1 SGHTA, CDR2 FQGNSA. With 4 bases clipped from V and 1 base from J, the junction kept 5 bases outside the gene matches. The CDR3 DNA follows: TGTGCCAGCAGCTCCGCGGACAGGGTTAACTATGGCTACACCTTC. This translates into CASSSADRVNYGYTF.

The chain couples TRBV6-5 to TRBJ1-2; D is perhaps TRBD1 (5 bases). The length of the CDR3 is 13 residues. The germline CDR1 and CDR2 sequences are MNHEY and SVGAGI. The V end was cut by 2 bases, the J end by 8 bases, with 12 bases between. The CDR3: CASSYRGLNGYTF. Here the CDR3 DNA reads TGTGCCAGCAGTTACAGGGGTTTGAACGGCTACACCTTC.

The CDR3 is CASSYQGDTEAFF. As DNA, the CDR3 is TGTGCCAGCAGTTACCAGGGTGACACTGAAGCTTTCTTT. This chain uses TRBV6-5 with TRBJ1-1; D may be TRBD1 (5 bases). Trimming left V 2 bases short and J 3 bases short, with 7 bases between. The CDR3 is 13 residues long. CDR1 is MNHEY and CDR2 is SVGAGI in the germline V gene.

Here the CDR3 reads CASSAGTSESDTQYF. The CDR3 nucleotides are TGCGCCAGCAGCGCCGGGACTAGCGAATCAGATACGCAGTATTTT. The chain is built from TRBV5-1 and TRBJ2-3; 10 bases are a match to TRBD2. V shed 4 bases and J 4 bases; nucleotides not matched to a gene: 6. The CDR3 has 15 residues. Per germline, CDR1 SGHRS and CDR2 YFSETQ.

The chain employs TRBV18 and TRBJ1-5; the D gene is possibly TRBD1 (5 bases). This CDR3 is built from 14 residues. Germline assignment: CDR1 KGHSH and CDR2 LQKENI. Trimming took off 5 bases at V and 3 bases at J, with 11 bases between the two ends. This CDR3 reads CASSTDRVNQPQHF. CDR3 sequence (DNA): TGTGCCAGCTCAACTGACAGAGTCAATCAGCCCCAGCATTTT.

The CDR3 nucleotides are TGTGCCAGCAGTGAACAGGGGAGATACGAGCAGTACTTC. Translation gives CASSEQGRYEQYF. The chain joins TRBV2 to TRBJ2-7, with D possibly matching TRBD1 (6 bases). Germline CDR1 is SNHLY and CDR2 is FYNNEI. The CDR3 spans 13 residues. V lost 2 bases and J 4 bases, leaving 9 bases between the germline ends.

The chain joins TRBV11-1 to TRBJ2-7, with 9 bases identical to TRBD1. CDR3 length: 15 residues. V lost 0 bases and J lost 2; bases outside the gene matches: 2. Germline V gene sequence: CDR1 SGHAT, CDR2 FQDESV (reference sequence). CDR3 nucleotide sequence: TGTGCCAGCAGCTTAGCACAGGGGGCCGCCTACGAGCAGTACTTC. Its translation is CASSLAQGAAYEQYF.

A word on this clone: At the DNA level, this CDR3 is encoded by other sequences in the same sample as well. The J gene is TRBJ1-2, the V gene TRBV29-1; no clear D gene. Per germline, CDR1 SQVTM and CDR2 ANQGSEA. CDR3 length: 12 amino acids. Deletions cut 7 bases from V and 2 bases from J, with 11 bases between. The CDR3 DNA reads TGCAGCGCCGGAGGAGGGAACTATGGCTACACCTTC. It is translated as CSAGGGNYGYTF.

The V and J genes are TRBV28 and TRBJ1-1; TRBD1 might be the D (5 bases). The CDR3 has 13 amino acids. The germline CDR1 and CDR2 sequences are MDHEN and SYDVKM. V was trimmed by 11 bases and J by 0 bases, leaving 13 bases between them. In DNA form, the CDR3 reads TGTGCCGCAGGGCAACCGGTGAACACTGAAGCTTTCTTT. Translating it yields CAAGQPVNTEAFF.

J is TRBJ1-2 and V is TRBV10-3; 9 nucleotides align to TRBD1. The CDR3 loop spans 15 amino acids. V trimming: 10 bases; J trimming: 4 bases; junction bases outside the gene matches: 13. Germline CDR1 reads ENHRY; CDR2 reads SYGVKD. The CDR3, as DNA: TGTGCCACACGACCGGGACAGGGTGTTATCTATGGCTACACCTTC. As protein: CATRPGQGVIYGYTF.

The V call is TRBV7-9, the J call TRBJ2-7; D may be TRBD1 (6 bases). The CDR3 has 14 amino acids. Trimming shortened V by 1 base and J by 1 base, and 8 bases separated the two germline ends. CDR1 and CDR2 from the germline V gene are SEHNR and FQNEAQ (reference sequence). CDR3 nucleotides: TGTGCCAGCAGCTTAGACGGACAGTCCTACGAGCAGTACTTC. This sequence encodes CASSLDGQSYEQYF. The full variable domain, in which reference TRBV7-9 and TRBJ2-7 provide the parts outside the CDR3, is DTGVSQNPRHKITKRGQNVTFRCDPISEHNRLYWYRQTLGQGPEFLTYFQNEAQLEKSRLLSDRFSAERPKGSFSTLEIQRTEQGDSAMYLCASSLDGQSYEQYFGPGTRLTVT.

V and J are TRBV7-2 and TRBJ1-6; the D gene is possibly TRBD1 (5 bases). Trimming shortened V by 1 base and J by 7 bases, and 14 bases separated the two germline ends. This CDR3 comprises 16 residues. Germline V lookup: CDR1 SGHTA, CDR2 FQGNSA. This CDR3 is CASSLVLGTGNSPLHF. DNA for the CDR3: TGTGCCAGCAGCTTAGTTTTGGGGACGGGCAATTCACCCCTCCACTTT.

In its sample, this clone was seen once. This sequence joins TRBV7-9 and TRBJ1-1, with D uncertain. V was shortened by 5 bases and J by 1 base, with 14 bases between the two germline ends. The CDR3 has 15 residues. Germline V lookup: CDR1 SEHNR, CDR2 FQNEAQ (reference sequence). The CDR3 spells CASSPRTQANTEAFF. The CDR3 coding sequence is TGTGCCAGCAGCCCGCGAACGCAGGCGAACACTGAAGCTTTCTTT.

This sequence joins TRBV9 and TRBJ1-4, with a possible D match to TRBD1 (6 bases). The CDR3 has 12 amino acids. V was pared by 4 bases and J by 8 bases, with 9 bases between. Germline V lookup: CDR1 SGDLS, CDR2 YYNGEE. The CDR3 bases are TGTGCCAGCAGCCCCGGGACAGAAAAACTGTTTTTT. This gives the protein CASSPGTEKLFF.

V is TRBV20-1 and J is TRBJ2-7, with D perhaps TRBD2 (5 bases). Germline V gene sequence: CDR1 DFQATT, CDR2 SNEGSKA (reference sequence). The V end lost 6 bases, the J end lost 7 bases, and 13 bases lay between the germline ends. The CDR3 length is 11 residues. The CDR3 region is CSALTPGEQYF. The DNA for the CDR3 is TGCAGTGCCCTGACCCCGGGGGAGCAGTACTTC.